The clone carrying this TCR beta chain was detected many times. Its target is unknown. This CDR3 region has 13 residues. Trimming took 4 bases from V and 8 from J; bases not matched to a gene: 1. Germline values: CDR1 MDHEN, CDR2 SYDVKM. iRepertoire HTBI primers and Arm-PCR of CDR3 regions built TCR beta libraries. TCRdb re-analysed the multiplex PCR reads in MiXCR, keeping a single row per CDR3 protein. The sample shows 400,000 or so distinct CDR3 sequences, 20% to 25% of them seen only once. The sample belongs to a study of regulatory T cells in long-lasting Graves disease. Documented time point: persistent/refractory GD, antithyroid drugs over 5 years with positive TRAb. With RNA extracted from PBMCs as input, the TCR library was made. Study findings and constraints: There was favoring of TRBV28, TRBJ1-2 and TRBJ2-5 in persistent disease.

The sample consisted of peripheral blood mononuclear cells (PBMCs), taken when the disease was refractory, from a patient treated with antithyroid drugs. V is TRBV28 and J is TRBJ1-4; TRBD1 matches at 10 bases. The sequence derives from a female donor with Graves disease. The CDR3 spells CASSSTGGEKLFF. The CDR3 bases are TGTGCCAGCAGTTCGACAGGGGGCGAAAAACTGTTTTTT.